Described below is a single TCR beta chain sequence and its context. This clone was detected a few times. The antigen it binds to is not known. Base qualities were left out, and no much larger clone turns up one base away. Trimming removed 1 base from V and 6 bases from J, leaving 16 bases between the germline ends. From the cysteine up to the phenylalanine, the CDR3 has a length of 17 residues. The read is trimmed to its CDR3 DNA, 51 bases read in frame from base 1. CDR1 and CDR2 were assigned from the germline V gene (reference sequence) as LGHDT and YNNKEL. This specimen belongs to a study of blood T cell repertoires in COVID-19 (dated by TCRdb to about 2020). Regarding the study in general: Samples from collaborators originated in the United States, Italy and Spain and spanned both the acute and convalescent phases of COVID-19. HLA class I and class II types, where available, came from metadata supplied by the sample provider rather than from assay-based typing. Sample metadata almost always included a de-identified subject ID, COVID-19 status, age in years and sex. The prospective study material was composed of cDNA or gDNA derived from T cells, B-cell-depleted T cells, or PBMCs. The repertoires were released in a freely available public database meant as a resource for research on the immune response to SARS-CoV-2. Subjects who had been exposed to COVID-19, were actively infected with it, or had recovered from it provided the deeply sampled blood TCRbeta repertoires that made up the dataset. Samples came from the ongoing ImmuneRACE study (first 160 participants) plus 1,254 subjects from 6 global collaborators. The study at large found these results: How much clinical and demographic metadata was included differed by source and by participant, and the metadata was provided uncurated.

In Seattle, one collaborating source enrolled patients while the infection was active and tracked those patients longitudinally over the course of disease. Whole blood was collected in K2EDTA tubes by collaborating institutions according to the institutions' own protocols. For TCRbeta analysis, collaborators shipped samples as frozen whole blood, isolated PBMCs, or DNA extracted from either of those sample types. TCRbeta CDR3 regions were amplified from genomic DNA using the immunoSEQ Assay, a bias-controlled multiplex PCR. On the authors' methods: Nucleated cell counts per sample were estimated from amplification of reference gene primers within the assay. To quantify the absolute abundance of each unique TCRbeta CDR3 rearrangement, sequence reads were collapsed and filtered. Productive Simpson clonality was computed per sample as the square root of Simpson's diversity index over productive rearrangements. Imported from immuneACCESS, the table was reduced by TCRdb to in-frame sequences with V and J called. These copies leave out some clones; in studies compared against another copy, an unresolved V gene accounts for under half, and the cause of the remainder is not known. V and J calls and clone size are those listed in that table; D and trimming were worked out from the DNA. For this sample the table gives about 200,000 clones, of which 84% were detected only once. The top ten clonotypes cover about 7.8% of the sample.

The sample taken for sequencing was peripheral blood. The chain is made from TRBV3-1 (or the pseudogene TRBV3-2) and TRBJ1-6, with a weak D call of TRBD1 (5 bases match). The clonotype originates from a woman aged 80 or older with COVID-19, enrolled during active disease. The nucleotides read TGTGCCAGCAGCCAAGGTCGGGGGAGGGCGCTTAATTCACCCCTCCACTTT. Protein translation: CASSQGRGRALNSPLHF.